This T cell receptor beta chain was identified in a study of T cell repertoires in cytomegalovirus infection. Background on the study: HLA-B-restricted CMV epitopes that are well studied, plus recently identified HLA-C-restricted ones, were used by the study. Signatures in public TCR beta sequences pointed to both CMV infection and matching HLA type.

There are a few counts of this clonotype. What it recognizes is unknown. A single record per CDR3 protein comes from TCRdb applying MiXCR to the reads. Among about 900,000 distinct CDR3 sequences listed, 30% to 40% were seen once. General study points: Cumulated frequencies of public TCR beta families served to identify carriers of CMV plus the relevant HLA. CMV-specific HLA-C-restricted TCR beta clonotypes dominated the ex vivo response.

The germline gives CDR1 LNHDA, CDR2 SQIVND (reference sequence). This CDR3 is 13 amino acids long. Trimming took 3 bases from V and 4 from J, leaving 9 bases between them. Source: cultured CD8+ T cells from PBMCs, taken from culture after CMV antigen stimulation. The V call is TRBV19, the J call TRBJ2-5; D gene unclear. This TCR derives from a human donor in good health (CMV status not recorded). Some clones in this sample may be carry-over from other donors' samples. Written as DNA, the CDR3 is TGTGCCAGTAGTATGAGCACCGTAGAGACCCAGTACTTC. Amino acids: CASSMSTVETQYF.